The entry that follows covers one T cell receptor (beta chain) sequence. The antigen is unknown. Each specimen consisted of 1-10 million cryopreserved PBMC prior to extraction of DNA. Trimming left V 4 bases short and J 1 base short, with 8 bases between. The length of the CDR3 is 14 residues. The germline V gene encodes CDR1 LNHDA and CDR2 SQIVND (reference sequence). It was version v3.0 of the immunoSEQ assay that was run at survey level. The table came from immunoSEQ multiplex PCR; TCRdb's copy has only in-frame clones and leaves some out. This sample has 25,000 to 40,000 clones; about 95% occur once, and the top ten carry 2% to 3%. The sample originates from a study of long-term antiretroviral therapy in people with HIV. Notes on the study in general: It was observed that HIV repertoires exhibited narrower CDR3 length ranges than controls. Documentation of ART adherence, viral resistance or therapy changes was absent. Repertoire composition at all time points was dominated by clones that had expanded before ART.

The sample was unsorted PBMCs, taken roughly 6.9 years after starting antiretroviral therapy. This clonotype was sampled from a man aged 30-40 years with HIV. V usage is TRBV19 and J usage is TRBJ1-5, with unresolved D. CDR3 in DNA: TGTGCCAGTAGTAGGGATTGGAGCAATCAGCCCCAGCATTTT. Encoded protein: CASSRDWSNQPQHF.